Here is one T cell receptor (beta chain) with its context. There is no known antigen for this receptor. No clone much larger than this one lies a single base away; base qualities are absent. This entry comes from a study of CD8 T cells in Susac syndrome (dated by TCRdb to between 2018 and 2021). Regarding the research as a whole: Repertoire sequencing was used to test whether CD8+ T cell activation and differentiation in Susac syndrome was antigen driven. Clonality of the CD8+ T cell repertoire was compared between over ten healthy donors, around 14 Susac syndrome patients and roughly 15 multiple sclerosis patients. Overall study outcomes, separate from this receptor: The number of individuals in the TCR sequencing and HLA analysis was recognized as being relatively small.

RNA was extracted with the RNeasy kit and roughly 0.5 to 1 ug was reverse transcribed using random hexamers. TCR beta CDR3 regions were amplified with the immunoSEQ multiplex PCR assay covering 54 Vbeta and 13 Jbeta segments. PCR amplification bias was corrected using a synthetic template baseline for primer optimization and computational correction. Concerning the study's data processing: Only productive sequences were kept, with reads annotated to V, D and J genes according to IMGT and analyzed in immunoSEQ Analyzer. To calculate clonality, Shannon entropy was normalized by log2 of the number of productive unique sequences and then subtracted from one. For each patient and control, public and private clones were evaluated among the 100 most prevalent clones. Susac-specific clones were defined as absent from healthy and MS cohorts, 1052 published viral clones and other ImmuneACCESS disease sequences. TCRdb applied fastp at Q25 and MiXCR to the public reads, then kept only in-frame beta chains. Merged by CDR3 protein, the rows form single entries marked with the most common genes and DNA. TCRdb's processing, not the authors', yielded these V and J calls. The sample has 110,000 to 150,000 distinct CDR3 sequences on record, 94% of them singletons. Of the sample, 0.25% to 0.3% falls within the top ten clones.

High-throughput TCR beta sequencing profiled peripheral blood CD8+ and CD4+ T cells from healthy donors, Susac syndrome patients and multiple sclerosis patients. Healthy donors were age- and sex-matched controls. Bulk CD8+ and CD4+ T cells were purified by magnetic negative isolation, whereas CD8+ TEMRA cells were enriched by FACS. Blood was collected in EDTA tubes and processed within 24 hours, with PBMCs isolated through density gradient centrifugation. PBMCs intended for TCR sequencing were cryopreserved in liquid nitrogen and were subsequently thawed in a 37 degrees C water bath. A purity of at least 90% was achieved for sorted or isolated CD4+, CD8+ and CD8+ TEMRA cells. In the germline V gene, CDR1 corresponds to LGHNA and CDR2 to YSLEER. From its cysteine to its phenylalanine, the CDR3 spans 17 amino acids. The sequence is cut down to CDR3 DNA, 51 bases in frame from base 1. V sheds 4 bases and J sheds 0 bases, leaving 15 bases between their ends.

The chain was built from TRBV4-3 and TRBJ2-2; TRBD2 is a possible D gene, resting on 7 matching bases. The sequenced sample was CD8+ T cells from PBMCs. The TCR sequence derives from a human donor in good health. CDR3 sequence: CASSLGGGRTNTGELFF. The DNA reads TGCGCCAGCAGCCTTGGGGGCGGGAGAACGAACACCGGGGAGCTGTTTTTT.